What follows are 13 T cell receptor beta chains derived from one specimen sequenced in a study of T-cell memory formation after mild COVID-19. One entry per CDR3 protein, called by TCRdb with MiXCR from the 5' RACE reads. The sample has 110,000 or so distinct CDR3 sequences; around a fifth are singletons. Specimen: PBMCs or a T cell subset sorted from them (not recorded which). The receptors stem from a man between 18 and 35 years old who had mild COVID-19 (a few samples of this study predate the infection). Cell type and time point are not known.

This clonotype has a handful of counts. The genes are TRBV5-1 and TRBJ1-1, with D unclear. V was shortened by 0 bases and J by 5 bases, with 8 bases between the two germline ends. CDR3 length: 13 residues. The germline V gene has CDR1 SGHRS and CDR2 YFSETQ. CDR3 coding DNA: TGCGCCAGCAGCTTGGTGTCGGGAACTGAAGCTTTCTTT. Translated, it gives CASSLVSGTEAFF.

V usage is TRBV12-3 or TRBV12-4 and J usage is TRBJ2-3, with a tentative D call TRBD2 (5 bases). The V end was cut by 8 bases, the J end by 2 bases, with 8 bases between. The CDR3 length is 12 residues. DNA for the CDR3: TGTGCCAGCGGAGCGGACACAGATACGCAGTATTTT. It specifies CASGADTDTQYF.

The J gene is TRBJ1-1, the V gene TRBV5-1, with D possibly matching TRBD1 (5 bases). Germline CDR1 SGHRS, CDR2 YFSETQ. V gave up 3 bases and J gave up 2 bases, with 17 bases separating them. The CDR3 covers 16 residues. DNA of the CDR3: TGCGCCAGCAGCTCGATCCGGGACTCGGTAAACACTGAAGCTTTCTTT. This encodes CASSSIRDSVNTEAFF.

This chain connects TRBV29-1 to TRBJ2-3; 9 bases match TRBD2. V dropped 1 base and J dropped 3; count of bases not matched to a gene: 2. Germline assignment: CDR1 SQVTM and CDR2 ANQGSEA. This CDR3 has 14 amino acids. For the CDR3, the DNA is TGCAGCGTTGAAGGTAGCGGGGGTACAGATACGCAGTATTTT. Its translation: CSVEGSGGTDTQYF.

This clonotype was seen just once. V usage is TRBV2 and J usage is TRBJ2-2; 7 positions agree with TRBD1. The CDR3 runs 14 residues. The ends lost 0 bases at V and 6 bases at J; junction bases unmatched: 1. CDR1 is SNHLY, CDR2 FYNNEI, per germline. The DNA of the CDR3 is TGTGCCAGCAGTGAAGCGCAGGGGGCCGGGGAGCTGTTTTTT. Its translation: CASSEAQGAGELFF.

The genes are TRBV20-1 and TRBJ2-3; 8 bases agree with TRBD2. Germline trimming cut 5 bases from V and 2 bases from J; bases unmatched to any gene: 3. This CDR3 has 13 residues. CDR1 is DFQATT, CDR2 SNEGSKA, per germline (reference sequence). CDR3: CSAFGLATDTQYF. For the CDR3, the DNA is TGCAGTGCTTTCGGACTAGCCACAGATACGCAGTATTTT.

The V call is TRBV5-1, the J call TRBJ1-3; D is uncertain. CDR1 and CDR2 (germline): SGHRS, YFSETQ. The CDR3 has 15 residues. V was shortened by 2 bases and J by 0 bases, with 9 bases between the two germline ends. The CDR3 region has the DNA TGCGCCAGCAGCTTAGACACTTTCTCTGGAAACACCATATATTTT. This sequence encodes CASSLDTFSGNTIYF.

The chain couples TRBV19 to TRBJ2-1; the D is unclear. The CDR3 consists of 14 residues. Trimming took 5 bases from V and 7 from J, leaving 15 bases between them. Germline V gene sequence: CDR1 LNHDA, CDR2 SQIVND (reference sequence). The CDR3 DNA is TGTGCCAGTAGTCGCTTAGCCGTCGTGAATGAGCAGTTCTTC. It yields the protein CASSRLAVVNEQFF.

This clonotype was detected only a few times. CDR3 nucleotides: TGTGCCAGCAGCTTCATTAGGGGGGGTAGTTGGGGCTACACCTTC. Its protein is CASSFIRGGSWGYTF. This sequence joins TRBV7-8 and TRBJ1-2, with a weak D call TRBD1 (6 bases). Trimming removed 3 bases at V and 8 bases at J, with 19 bases between. This CDR3 region has 15 residues. CDR1 is SGHVS, CDR2 FQNEAQ, per germline.

The chain joins TRBV5-1 to TRBJ2-7; 7 bases fit TRBD1. The CDR3 is 14 amino acids. Looked up from germline, CDR1 is SGHRS and CDR2 is YFSETQ. V shed 2 bases and J 3 bases; nucleotides not matched to a gene: 5. The CDR3 DNA reads as TGCGCCAGCAGCTTCCGGGACAGCTTCTACGAGCAGTACTTC. This translates into CASSFRDSFYEQYF.

This clonotype has just a few counts. This rearrangement joins TRBV7-9 to TRBJ2-3; TRBD2 is a possible D gene (6 bases). Germline CDR1 and CDR2: SEHNR and FQNEAQ (reference sequence). The CDR3 is 16 amino acids. Trimming removed 5 bases at V and 0 bases at J, with 15 bases between. The CDR3 loop is CASSPMVSGSTDTQYF. CDR3 bases: TGTGCCAGCAGCCCGATGGTTAGCGGAAGCACAGATACGCAGTATTTT.

The chain combines TRBV10-2 with TRBJ2-7; a weak D match, TRBD1 (6 bases). The CDR3 has 14 residues. The germline CDR1 and CDR2 sequences are WSHSY and SAAADI. V was cut by 8 bases and J by 0 bases, with 14 bases left in between. The CDR3 loop is CASSTGFGSYEQYV. CDR3 DNA: TGCGCCAGCTCTACAGGGTTCGGCTCCTACGAGCAGTACGTC.

The chain combines TRBV27 with TRBJ1-2, with 7 bases lining up with TRBD1. Germline CDR1 MNHEY, CDR2 SMNVEV (reference sequence). The CDR3 totals 16 residues. J was trimmed by 0 bases and V by 6 bases; bases with no gene match: 10. This CDR3 reads CASSLRRGLTNYGYTF. CDR3 nucleotide sequence: TGTGCCAGCAGCCTGAGGAGGGGGCTAACTAACTATGGCTACACCTTC.